These 27 T cell receptor beta chains originate from one sample sequenced in a study of blood T cell repertoires in COVID-19. Sequenced by immunoSEQ multiplex PCR; TCRdb stores in-frame clones only, minus some. The data show approximately 150,000 clones, 85% to 95% seen once. Sequenced: peripheral blood. The source of these receptors is a woman aged 55-69 years with COVID-19, enrolled during active disease.

The rearrangement links TRBV6-1 to TRBJ1-2; TRBD1 agrees at 7 bases. Germline V lookup: CDR1 MNHNS, CDR2 SASEGT. The CDR3 runs 14 residues. J gave up 2 bases and V 2 bases, and 2 bases lay outside the gene matches. CDR3 protein: CASSEMGQNYGYTF. CDR3 DNA sequence: TGTGCCAGCAGTGAAATGGGACAGAACTATGGCTACACCTTC.

J is TRBJ1-4 and V is TRBV27, with D possibly matching TRBD1 (6 bases). Germline CDR1 and CDR2: MNHEY and SMNVEV (reference sequence). Trimming stripped 3 bases from V and 8 bases from J, with 10 bases between. CDR3 size: 13 residues. CDR3 sequence reads: CASSFQGQEKLFF. The CDR3 DNA reads TGTGCCAGCAGTTTTCAGGGGCAGGAAAAACTGTTTTTT. The variable domain in full, completed from reference TRBV27 and TRBJ1-4, reads EAQVTQNPRYLITVTGKKLTVTCSQNMNHEYMSWYRQDPGLGLRQIYYSMNVEVTDKGDVPEGYKVSRKEKRNFPLILESPSPNQTSLYFCASSFQGQEKLFFGSGTQLSVL.

The V call is TRBV6-2 or TRBV6-3, the J call TRBJ2-1; 11 bases map to TRBD2. The CDR3 has 15 residues. V shed 3 bases, J shed 4 bases, and the junction held 2 bases outside the gene matches. Germline loops: CDR1 MNHEY, CDR2 SVGEGT. CDR3 amino acids: CASSYSGGVYNEQFF. CDR3 nucleotide sequence: TGTGCCAGCAGTTATAGCGGGGGGGTATACAATGAGCAGTTCTTC.

The rearrangement joins TRBV5-1 to TRBJ1-6, with D uncertain. This CDR3 is 15 amino acids long. Germline assignment: CDR1 SGHRS and CDR2 YFSETQ. Trimming left V 5 bases short and J 7 bases short, with 16 bases between. The CDR3, as DNA: TGCGCCAGCAGGCCTGGAGGAGACTGGAATTCACCCCTCCACTTT. It is translated as CASRPGGDWNSPLHF.

V and J are TRBV30 and TRBJ1-1, with D maybe TRBD1 (6 bases). Germline CDR1 GTSNPN, CDR2 SVGIG (reference sequence). V was pared by 2 bases and J by 0 bases, with 16 bases between. The CDR3 runs 16 residues. The chain's CDR3 is CAWSSARTDLNTEAFF. The CDR3 DNA reads as TGTGCCTGGAGTTCCGCCCGGACAGATTTGAACACTGAAGCTTTCTTT. The complete variable domain, with remaining parts taken from reference TRBV30 and TRBJ1-1, reads SQTIHQWPATLVQPVGSPLSLECTVEGTSNPNLYWYRQAAGRGLQLLFYSVGIGQISSEVPQNLSASRPQDRQFILSSKKLLLSDSGFYLCAWSSARTDLNTEAFFGQGTRLTVV.

The CDR3 sequence is CATNLMESNQPQHF. The CDR3 coding sequence is TGTGCCACCAACTTAATGGAGAGCAATCAGCCCCAGCATTTT. The rearrangement joins TRBV24-1 to TRBJ1-5; D remains unclear. Trimming removed 8 bases from V and 1 base from J, with 11 bases in between. Germline V gene lookup returns CDR1 KGHDR and CDR2 SFDVKD. This CDR3 contains 14 residues.

The chain uses TRBV21-1 and TRBJ1-1; the table calls TRBD1, which could not be checked here. TRBV21-1 is deemed a pseudogene. This CDR3 has 13 residues. For the CDR3, the DNA is TGTGCCAGCAGCAGTCACAGGGGCCGCGAAGCTTTCTTT. Encoded protein: CASSSHRGREAFF.

The rearrangement links TRBV5-4 to TRBJ2-2, with TRBD2 identical over 7 bases. The CDR3 runs 16 residues. The V segment lost 4 bases and the J segment 0 bases; nucleotides outside the gene matches: 6. Per germline, CDR1 SGHNT and CDR2 YYREEE (reference sequence). For the CDR3, the DNA is TGTGCCAGCAGCCCCGGCGGGAGATCGAACACCGGGGAGCTGTTTTTT. This codes for CASSPGGRSNTGELFF.

The V gene is TRBV4-3, the J gene TRBJ1-2; 10 bases match TRBD1. This CDR3 spans 15 amino acids. CDR1 and CDR2 (germline): LGHNA, YSLEER. The V and J ends lost 0 bases and 8 bases, in that order; junction bases with no gene match: 6. The CDR3 here is CASSQDARTGGGYTF. CDR3 DNA sequence: TGCGCCAGCAGCCAAGACGCTAGGACAGGGGGAGGCTACACCTTC.

The rearrangement links TRBV10-3 to TRBJ1-2; 11 positions agree with TRBD1. The CDR3 loop spans 17 amino acids. With V trimmed by 3 bases and J by 6 bases, 12 bases remained unmatched. Germline V lookup: CDR1 ENHRY, CDR2 SYGVKD. CDR3 in DNA: TGTGCCATCAGTGATGTCCCGGGACAGGGGGAACGGGATGGCTACACCTTC. It encodes CAISDVPGQGERDGYTF.

The V and J genes are TRBV27 and TRBJ1-3; 8 nucleotides agree with TRBD1. The CDR3 loop spans 16 amino acids. J was trimmed by 0 bases and V by 6 bases; bases with no gene match: 7. Germline lookup yields CDR1 MNHEY and CDR2 SMNVEV (reference sequence). Here the CDR3 DNA reads TGTGCCAGCAGACCGGGACAGGCCCTCTCTGGAAACACCATATATTTT. Translated, it gives CASRPGQALSGNTIYF.

The V and J genes are TRBV19 and TRBJ1-1; D not certain. Trimming pared 3 bases from V and 7 bases from J, leaving 15 bases between. Germline CDR1 and CDR2: LNHDA and SQIVND (reference sequence). This CDR3 region has 14 residues. CDR3: CASSMAGNRGEAFF. CDR3 in DNA: TGTGCCAGTAGTATGGCCGGGAATCGGGGTGAAGCTTTCTTT. Full variable domain (remainder filled in from reference TRBV19 and TRBJ1-1): DGGITQSPKYLFRKEGQNVTLSCEQNLNHDAMYWYRQDPGQGLRLIYYSQIVNDFQKGDIAEGYSVSREKKESFPLTVTSAQKNPTAFYLCASSMAGNRGEAFFGQGTRLTVV.

V is TRBV12-3 or TRBV12-4 and J is TRBJ1-2; maybe TRBD1 (6 bases). The V gene lost 9 bases and the J gene lost 0 bases, with 11 bases spanning the gap. This CDR3 spans 13 amino acids. CDR3 sequence: CASLGGPNYGYTF. In DNA form, the CDR3 reads TGTGCCAGTCTAGGGGGACCTAACTATGGCTACACCTTC.

The rearrangement joins TRBV6-5 to TRBJ2-7; possibly TRBD1 for D (6 bases). The CDR3 has 15 amino acids. Per the germline V gene, CDR1 is MNHEY and CDR2 is SVGAGI. Trimming stripped 0 bases from V and 0 bases from J, with 9 bases between. Here the CDR3 reads CASSYSGTNSYEQYF. The DNA of the CDR3 is TGTGCCAGCAGTTACTCCGGGACAAACTCCTACGAGCAGTACTTC.

This sequence joins TRBV18 and TRBJ1-4; TRBD1 is a possible D gene (6 bases). Trimming stripped 3 bases from V and 8 bases from J, with 16 bases between. The CDR3 covers 15 residues. The germline V gene encodes CDR1 KGHSH and CDR2 LQKENI. CDR3: CASSPLGQPREKLFF. For the CDR3, the DNA is TGTGCCAGCTCACCCCTTGGACAGCCGAGGGAAAAACTGTTTTTT.

With regard to this clone: Additional DNA sequences in this sample encode the identical CDR3. The chain is built from TRBV5-1 and TRBJ1-2; D ambiguous. The length of the CDR3 is 13 residues. V dropped 1 base and J dropped 2 bases, with 6 bases sitting between them. CDR1 and CDR2 from the germline V gene are SGHRS and YFSETQ. DNA for the CDR3: TGCGCCAGCAGCTTGTCGGGGAACTATGGCTACACCTTC. It is translated as CASSLSGNYGYTF.

The CDR3 bases are TGTGCCAGCAGCACCGGACAGCCGAGAGAGACCCAGTACTTC. This encodes CASSTGQPRETQYF. The V call is TRBV9, the J call TRBJ2-5; D is possibly TRBD1 (6 bases). The V end lost 4 bases, the J end lost 4 bases, and 14 bases lay between the germline ends. Germline values: CDR1 SGDLS, CDR2 YYNGEE. The CDR3 extends over 14 amino acids.

V usage is TRBV4-1 and J usage is TRBJ2-1; D is undetermined. This CDR3 region has 15 residues. Trimming removed 1 base at V and 5 bases at J, with 12 bases between. Germline V lookup: CDR1 MGHRA, CDR2 YSYEKL. CDR3 nucleotide sequence: TGCGCCAGCAGCCAAGTACGCGGCCGAAACAATGAGCAGTTCTTC. This translates into CASSQVRGRNNEQFF.

This clone came up once. The chain recombines TRBV7-6 with TRBJ1-2; no reliable D call. Germline lookup yields CDR1 SGHVS and CDR2 FNYEAQ. V dropped 0 bases and J dropped 4 bases, with 6 bases sitting between them. The CDR3 length is 13 residues. The CDR3 is CASSLAAFYGYTF. CDR3 sequence (DNA): TGTGCCAGCAGCTTAGCTGCGTTCTATGGCTACACCTTC.

This clone was seen just once. The chain is built from TRBV7-9 and TRBJ1-4; 11 nucleotides line up with TRBD1. This CDR3 contains 19 residues. CDR1 SEHNR and CDR2 FQNEAQ come from the germline V gene (reference sequence). The V gene end was trimmed by 3 bases and the J gene end by 6 bases; junction bases not matched to a gene: 15. CDR3 DNA sequence: TGTGCCAGCAGCTTGTGGGGGAGAGCCCTGGGACAGGGGGATGAAAAACTGTTTTTT. This sequence encodes CASSLWGRALGQGDEKLFF. The entire variable domain, with the rest obtained from reference TRBV7-9 and TRBJ1-4, is as follows: DTGVSQNPRHKITKRGQNVTFRCDPISEHNRLYWYRQTLGQGPEFLTYFQNEAQLEKSRLLSDRFSAERPKGSFSTLEIQRTEQGDSAMYLCASSLWGRALGQGDEKLFFGSGTQLSVL.

This chain joins TRBV6-4 and TRBJ1-4, with TRBD1 as a possible D gene (6 bases). This CDR3 has 14 residues. The V gene's germline CDR1 is MRHNA and CDR2 SNTAGT. The V end was cut by 5 bases, the J end by 7 bases, with 14 bases between. The CDR3 DNA sequence: TGTGCCAGCAGTCCCACGGGGGGGGCTGAAAAACTGTTTTTT. Translation gives CASSPTGGAEKLFF.

The V gene is TRBV5-4, the J gene TRBJ2-5; D might be TRBD1 (6 bases). Trimming shortened V by 2 bases and J by 3 bases, and 14 bases separated the two germline ends. CDR3 length equals 15 residues. Germline CDR1 reads SGHNT; CDR2 reads YYREEE (reference sequence). The CDR3 nucleotides read TGTGCCAGCAGCTTACACCCGGGACAAGAAGAGACCCAGTACTTC. It translates to CASSLHPGQEETQYF.

This chain joins TRBV6-5 and TRBJ1-4; 9 nucleotides match TRBD1. The germline V gene encodes CDR1 MNHEY and CDR2 SVGAGI. V shed 6 bases and J 8 bases; nucleotides not matched to a gene: 10. This CDR3 is 15 amino acids long. The CDR3 loop reads CASSPEGQGWEKLFF. The CDR3, as DNA: TGTGCCAGCAGCCCGGAGGGACAGGGTTGGGAAAAACTGTTTTTT.

The gene calls are TRBV12-5 and TRBJ1-1; 7 positions match TRBD1. The CDR3 loop spans 13 amino acids. Trimming took 3 bases from V and 6 from J; bases not matched to a gene: 4. Germline CDR1 and CDR2: LGHNT and FRNRAP. The CDR3, as DNA: TGTGCTAGTGGTTTAACAGGGGCGGCTGAAGCTTTCTTT. The encoded protein is CASGLTGAAEAFF.

The CDR3 sequence is CASGAGGVQPQHF. The CDR3, as DNA: TGTGCTAGTGGCGCAGGGGGCGTTCAGCCCCAGCATTTT. This chain uses TRBV12-5 with TRBJ1-5, with TRBD1 matching 8 bases. V shed 6 bases, J shed 6 bases, and the junction held 4 bases outside the gene matches. The CDR3 consists of 13 residues. Germline CDR1 and CDR2: LGHNT and FRNRAP. Combining the CDR3 with reference TRBV12-5 and TRBJ1-5 gives the whole variable domain DARVTQTPRHKVTEMGQEVTMRCQPILGHNTVFWYRQTMMQGLELLAYFRNRAPLDDSGMPKDRFSAEMPDATLATLKIQPSEPRDSAVYFCASGAGGVQPQHFGDGTRLSIL.

J is TRBJ1-2 and V is TRBV2; D not certain. There are 14 residues in the CDR3. V lost 5 bases and J lost 5, with 15 bases in between. Germline assignment: CDR1 SNHLY and CDR2 FYNNEI. The CDR3 loop reads CASSPGSRGYGYTF. The CDR3 DNA is TGTGCCAGCAGTCCCGGGTCTCGGGGTTATGGCTACACCTTC.

The V and J genes are TRBV18 and TRBJ1-3; D unclear. Trimming left V 2 bases short and J 0 bases short, with 14 bases between. The length of the CDR3 is 17 residues. The germline V gene has CDR1 KGHSH and CDR2 LQKENI. In DNA, the CDR3 is TGTGCCAGCTCACCAGTTTTGGCCAGGCACTCTGGAAACACCATATATTTT. This gives the protein CASSPVLARHSGNTIYF.